This is a list of T cell receptor beta chains from one sample in a study of cytomegalovirus exposure and HLA in healthy donors. Libraries were prepared by immunoSEQ multiplex PCR; TCRdb keeps only in-frame clonotypes and omits some of them. The data show about 110,000 clones, approximately 11% seen once. The sample comprised PBMCs. Receptors originate from a man aged 35-49 years in good health and CMV-seropositive. The CDR3 runs from the conserved cysteine through the conserved F or W. Fields, in order: V gene, D gene, clone size, J gene, CDR3 DNA, CDR3 protein. D genes are given only for firm matches. A row's size may be missing; if present it is once, few, many or a size class.

>TRBV10-1|.|.|TRBJ1-5
TGCGCCAGCATTTTCAGGGTGGGCAATCAGCCCCAGCATTTT
CASIFRVGNQPQHF
>TRBV28|TRBD2|few|TRBJ2-3
TGTGCCAGCAGTTCCGGGACTAGCGGTGGAGATACGCAGTATTTT
CASSSGTSGGDTQYF
>TRBV28|.|.|TRBJ2-2
TGTGCCAGCAGTTTCCTTCGCACCGGGGAGCTGTTTTTT
CASSFLRTGELFF
>TRBV7-9|.|.|TRBJ1-1
TGTGCCAGCAGCCCATGGACAAGGAACACTGAAGCTTTCTTT
CASSPWTRNTEAFF
>TRBV30|TRBD1|.|TRBJ2-1
TGTGCCTGGAGCACCGGGACAGGAGACAATGAGCAGTTCTTC
CAWSTGTGDNEQFF
>TRBV4-3|.|.|TRBJ2-7
TGCGCCAGCAGCCAAGATAGACAGTTCTACGAGCAGTACTTC
CASSQDRQFYEQYF
>TRBV27|TRBD2|few|TRBJ2-1
TGTGCCAGCAGTTTCGTCGGTGGACTAGCGGGATACAATGAGCAGTTCTTC
CASSFVGGLAGYNEQFF
>TRBV6-5|TRBD1|few|TRBJ2-1
TGTGCCAGCAGGCTGGGGACAGGCAACAATGAGCAGTTCTTC
CASRLGTGNNEQFF
>TRBV5-5|.|.|TRBJ2-5
TGTGCCAGCAGCTTCCAGTTCCAAGAGACCCAGTACTTC
CASSFQFQETQYF
>TRBV6-6|TRBD1|few|TRBJ1-2
TGTGCCAGCACCGAAGACAGGGGCCTTAACTATGGCTACACCTTC
CASTEDRGLNYGYTF
>TRBV7-9|.|few|TRBJ2-5
TGTGCCAGCAGCCCCCTCGGTTGGGGAGGTTCGAGAGAGACCCAGTACTTC
CASSPLGWGGSRETQYF
>TRBV5-1|TRBD1|.|TRBJ2-2
TGCGCCAGCAGCATATCCGGGACAGGGCGTAACGGGGAGCTGTTTTTT
CASSISGTGRNGELFF
>TRBV7-6|TRBD1|few|TRBJ1-2
TGTGCCAGCAGCGGCTTCCCGGGACAGGGGGCTTATGGCTACACCTTC
CASSGFPGQGAYGYTF
>TRBV30|.|few|TRBJ1-5
TGTGCCTGGAGTGTGGGCGTTTATAGCAATCAGCCCCAGCATTTT
CAWSVGVYSNQPQHF
>TRBV5-4|TRBD1|many|TRBJ2-7
TGTGCCAGCAGCCCGGACAGGGGTTCCTACGAGCAGTACTTC
CASSPDRGSYEQYF
>TRBV12-5|.|few|TRBJ1-3
TGTGCTAGTGGTTTGGTACTAGACAGGCAAGGAAACACCATATATTTT
CASGLVLDRQGNTIYF
>TRBV25-1|TRBD1|few|TRBJ2-1
TGTGCCAGCAGTGAACTGGGACAGCAATCCTACAATGAGCAGTTCTTC
CASSELGQQSYNEQFF
>TRBV2|.|few|TRBJ2-3
TGTGCCAGCAGTGAAAGTCAGGACTATGGCATGGATACGCAGTATTTT
CASSESQDYGMDTQYF
>TRBV27|.|few|TRBJ2-5
TGTGCCAGCAGTTTTCTAGCGACCCAAGAGACCCAGTACTTC
CASSFLATQETQYF
>TRBV5-1|.|.|TRBJ2-2
TGCGCCAGCAGCTTCTGGGCACCGCCCGGGGAGCTGTTTTTT
CASSFWAPPGELFF
>TRBV5-4|.|few|TRBJ2-7
TGTGCCAGCAGCTTCGGGTCTAAGGCGGGCCTCTACGAGCAGTACTTC
CASSFGSKAGLYEQYF
>TRBV28|.|few|TRBJ2-7
TGTGCCAGCAGGGTCAAGGGGGGGACGAACTACGAGCAGTACTTC
CASRVKGGTNYEQYF
>TRBV16|.|.|TRBJ1-1
TGTGCCAGCATCACCTCGACAGGATATCTGAACACTGAAGCTTTCTTT
CASITSTGYLNTEAFF
>TRBV11-2|.|.|TRBJ1-2
TGTGCCAGCAGCCCCGGAGGGAACTATGGCTACACCTTC
CASSPGGNYGYTF
>TRBV7-2|TRBD1|once|TRBJ2-3
TGTGCCAGCAGCCCGCGACAGGGGAGAAGCACAGATACGCAGTATTTT
CASSPRQGRSTDTQYF
>TRBV27|TRBD1|.|TRBJ1-5
TGTGCCAGCAGTCCGGGACAGGGGGCCGGTCAGCCCCAGCATTTT
CASSPGQGAGQPQHF
>TRBV7-2|TRBD1|.|TRBJ2-1
TGTGCCAGCAGCTGGGACAGGGGCTTAGGATCCTACAATGAGCAGTTCTTC
CASSWDRGLGSYNEQFF
>TRBV6-5|.|.|TRBJ2-5
TGTGCCAGCCCCCCGCCGTGGGGCCACGGTCCCCAGTACTTC
CASPPPWGHGPQYF
>TRBV27|TRBD1|few|TRBJ1-5
TGTGCCAGCAGCCCGACAGGGAATAATCAGCCCCAGCATTTT
CASSPTGNNQPQHF
>TRBV21-1|.|few|TRBJ2-5
TGTGCCAGCAGCCCCCGGGGACAGGGTGAGACCCAGTACTTC
CASSPRGQGETQYF
>TRBV7-9|.|.|TRBJ2-1
TGTGCCAGCAGCTTAGGGAGTTCCTACAATGAGCAGTTCTTC
CASSLGSSYNEQFF
>TRBV5-1|.|few|TRBJ1-1
TGCGCCAGCAGCTACGACCCGGGTGTCAGCACTGAAGCTTTCTTT
CASSYDPGVSTEAFF
>TRBV5-1|.|few|TRBJ2-7
TGCGCCAGCAGCCCGCCTACTAGCTACGAGCAGTACTTC
CASSPPTSYEQYF
>TRBV4-1|.|.|TRBJ2-3
TGCGCCAGCAGCCCCATCAGGGCTTCTAGCACAGATACGCAGTATTTT
CASSPIRASSTDTQYF
>TRBV4-1|.|few|TRBJ1-3
TGCGCCAGCAGCCAAACAGATTCCTCTGGAAACACCATATATTTT
CASSQTDSSGNTIYF
>TRBV19|TRBD2|once|TRBJ2-2
TGTGCCAGTAGTGCGCGGGAGGGCCTTTCCGGGGAGCTGTTTTTT
CASSAREGLSGELFF
>TRBV5-8|.|.|TRBJ2-5
TGTGCCAGCAGTTCGGGGGAAGAGACCCAGTACTTC
CASSSGEETQYF
>TRBV27|TRBD1|few|TRBJ1-1
TGTGCCAGCAGTCTAGGGACAGGGGCCTATACTGAAGCTTTCTTT
CASSLGTGAYTEAFF
>TRBV27|TRBD1|few|TRBJ2-5
TGTGCCAGCAGTTTAGACAGGGGCCAAGAGACCCAGTACTTC
CASSLDRGQETQYF
>TRBV6-6|.|.|TRBJ2-3
TGTGCCAGCAGCCCTGGGACTGAGAGGAGCACAGATACGCAGTATTTT
CASSPGTERSTDTQYF
>TRBV9|TRBD2|.|TRBJ2-5
TGTGCCAGCAGCGCAACGAAGGGGGCGACTAGCGGGAGGGTTGGAGAGACCCAGTACTTC
CASSATKGATSGRVGETQYF
>TRBV19|TRBD1|.|TRBJ1-5
TGTGCCAGTAGTACTTTGACAGGGGCCTATAGCAATCAGCCCCAGCATTTT
CASSTLTGAYSNQPQHF
>TRBV19|.|few|TRBJ1-5
TGTGCCAGTAGTCAGATTTCAGGGCGCAATCAGCCCCAGCATTTT
CASSQISGRNQPQHF
>TRBV6-1|TRBD2|many|TRBJ2-2
TGTGCCAGCAGTGTACTAGCGGGAGAGGTTACCGGGGAGCTGTTTTTT
CASSVLAGEVTGELFF
>TRBV9|TRBD2|.|TRBJ2-5
TGTGCCAGCAGTCTAGGGGCGGGAGGGGGTCAAGAGACCCAGTACTTC
CASSLGAGGGQETQYF
>TRBV19|.|.|TRBJ2-7
TGTGCCAGTAGTCGTGACCCGGCGGGCTACGAGCAGTACTTC
CASSRDPAGYEQYF
>TRBV7-2|TRBD2|.|TRBJ2-7
TGTGCCAGCAGCTTAGCACTAGCGGAGCAGTACTTC
CASSLALAEQYF
>TRBV9|TRBD1|few|TRBJ2-7
TGTGCCAGCAGCGTAGCCTTGAGCGGACAGGACGTTCTATACGAGCAGTACTTC
CASSVALSGQDVLYEQYF
>TRBV9|.|.|TRBJ1-3
TGTGCCAGCAGCCCCCGTCCACCCTCTGGAGACACCATATATTTT
CASSPRPPSGDTIYF
>TRBV18|TRBD1|once|TRBJ1-1
TGTGCCAGCTCACCGGGACAGGGGGCAGGTGAAGCTTTCTTT
CASSPGQGAGEAFF
>TRBV19|.|.|TRBJ2-1
TGTGCCAGTAGTATAGGCCATCCCGGGGGCAATGAGCAGTTCTTC
CASSIGHPGGNEQFF
>TRBV19|TRBD2|few|TRBJ2-1
TGTGCCAGTAGTATAACTAGCGGGGACCTTTTCTACAATGAGCAGTTCTTC
CASSITSGDLFYNEQFF
>TRBV2|TRBD2|few|TRBJ2-5
TGTGCCAGCAGTGTCGGACTAGCGGGGTCAGAGACCCAGTACTTC
CASSVGLAGSETQYF
>TRBV29-1|TRBD1|.|TRBJ2-3
TGCAGCGCCCCCCGCAGGGGGCGCAACACAGATACGCAGTATTTT
CSAPRRGRNTDTQYF
>TRBV7-3|.|.|TRBJ1-1
TGTGCCAGCAGCTGGGGGGGAGGGAACACTGAAGCTTTCTTT
CASSWGGGNTEAFF
>TRBV4-1|.|few|TRBJ1-4
TGCGCCAGCAGCCAAGATGAGACAGGCGCGAGGTCAACTAATGAAAAACTGTTTTTT
CASSQDETGARSTNEKLFF
>TRBV6-6|TRBD1|few|TRBJ2-7
TGTGCCAGCAGGACGACAGGGACCTACGAGCAGTACTTC
CASRTTGTYEQYF
>TRBV5-1|TRBD2|.|TRBJ2-5
TGCGCCAGCAGCTCTCCGGGACTAGAGGGAGAGACCCAGTACTTC
CASSSPGLEGETQYF
>TRBV2|TRBD1|.|TRBJ1-2
TGTGCCAGCTCCCTCGGGACAGAGACCTATGGCTACACCTTC
CASSLGTETYGYTF
>TRBV4-1|.|.|TRBJ2-5
TGCGCCAGCAGTAGGACAGCTCAAGAGACCCAGTACTTC
CASSRTAQETQYF